These 11 T cell receptor beta chains came from one sample sequenced in a study of T cells in Graves' hyperthyroidism and ophthalmopathy. From RNA transcripts, TCR beta CDR3 regions were amplified. The study used the HTBI primer set for a first-round RT-PCR of the TCR CDR3. TCRdb analysed the multiplex PCR reads with MiXCR anew, one entry per CDR3 protein. The repertoire holds approximately 690,000 distinct CDR3 sequences, with more than 20% as singletons. The sample consisted of blood. All receptors derive from a man aged 25 to 40 with Graves' ophthalmopathy.

This clonotype showed up just a few times. The CDR3, as DNA: TGCGCCAGCAGCCAAGAACAGCGGGAAGGAGAGACCCAGTACTTC. Encoded protein: CASSQEQREGETQYF. The chain has TRBV4-1 and TRBJ2-5, with 7 bases fitting TRBD2. CDR1 and CDR2 (germline): MGHRA, YSYEKL. CDR3 length: 15 amino acids. V lost 0 bases, J lost 4 bases, and 5 bases stayed unmatched.

This clonotype was found many times. The chain links TRBV3-1 to TRBJ2-7, with a possible D match to TRBD2 (5 bases). The V and J ends lost 2 bases and 3 bases respectively, with 14 bases between them. Per the germline V gene, CDR1 is LGHDT and CDR2 is YNNKEL (reference sequence). This CDR3 is 15 amino acids long. The CDR3 DNA reads TGTGCCAGCAGCCAATCCAGAGGGTCGAACTACGAGCAGTACTTC. This translates into CASSQSRGSNYEQYF.

The V and J genes are TRBV30 and TRBJ2-3; 8 nucleotides agree with TRBD1. Germline V gene lookup returns CDR1 GTSNPN and CDR2 SVGIG (reference sequence). The V and J ends lost 7 bases and 1 base, in that order; junction bases with no gene match: 7. The CDR3 length is 14 residues. The CDR3 DNA reads TGTGCCTTTGAAACGACAGGGGGCACAGATACGCAGTATTTT. Its protein product is CAFETTGGTDTQYF.

The J gene is TRBJ2-5, the V gene TRBV6-1; TRBD1 matches 9 bases. The junction had 12 bases not matched to a gene; V was cut back by 5 bases and J by 5 bases. The length of the CDR3 is 16 residues. The germline gives CDR1 MNHNS, CDR2 SASEGT. CDR3 nucleotide sequence: TGTGCCAGCAGTTTCTCCGGGACAGGGACTGCGGAGACCCAGTACTTC. It specifies CASSFSGTGTAETQYF.

This clonotype has only a few counts. The chain carries TRBV30 and TRBJ2-1; 12 nucleotides agree with TRBD2. V lost 5 bases to trimming and J lost 9 bases; unmatched junction nucleotides: 2. In germline, CDR1 is GTSNPN, CDR2 SVGIG (reference sequence). The CDR3 is made up of 12 amino acids. Here the CDR3 DNA reads TGTGCCTGGTTACTAGCGGGAGGTGAGCAGTTCTTC. Its translation is CAWLLAGGEQFF.

In this sample, this clonotype turned up many times. This chain uses TRBV29-1 with TRBJ2-7, with 7 bases aligning to TRBD1. V trimming: 7 bases; J trimming: 0 bases; junction bases outside the gene matches: 9. The CDR3 covers 14 residues. Germline assignment: CDR1 SQVTM and CDR2 ANQGSEA. The chain's CDR3 is CSARQGLNSYEQYF. The CDR3 DNA is TGCAGCGCCCGACAGGGCTTGAACTCCTACGAGCAGTACTTC.

This clonotype has more than one count but fewer than ten. The gene calls are TRBV19 and TRBJ1-1; D gene unclear. Germline V CDR1 and CDR2: LNHDA, SQIVND (reference sequence). The V end lost 5 bases, the J end lost 0 bases, and 10 bases lay between the germline ends. CDR3 length equals 14 residues. The CDR3 nucleotides are TGTGCCAGTAGTTACTCCTTGATGAACACTGAAGCTTTCTTT. It codes for CASSYSLMNTEAFF.

The chain carries TRBV7-9 and TRBJ2-7, with TRBD2 matching 8 bases. Germline V gene lookup returns CDR1 SEHNR and CDR2 FQNEAQ (reference sequence). With V trimmed by 5 bases and J by 4 bases, 10 bases remained unmatched. The CDR3 covers 15 residues. The CDR3 reads CASSPGLGFPYEQYF. Here the CDR3 DNA reads TGTGCCAGCAGCCCGGGACTAGGATTCCCTTACGAGCAGTACTTC.

A remark on this clonotype: It may be a read error: a sequence one base away is much more abundant. The J gene is TRBJ1-6, the V gene TRBV12-3 or TRBV12-4; TRBD1 is a possible D gene (5 bases). The CDR3 sequence is 14 residues long. Here the CDR3 reads CSSSSTGTSSPLHF. CDR3 bases: TGTTCCAGCAGTTCAACAGGCACGAGTTCACCCCTCCACTTT.

This clonotype was counted a few times. The chain carries TRBV9 and TRBJ1-6; D call uncertain. The V gene's germline CDR1 is SGDLS and CDR2 YYNGEE. Trimming shortened V by 0 bases and J by 8 bases, and 9 bases separated the two germline ends. The CDR3 runs to 14 residues. The CDR3 sequence: CASSVAPQYSPLHF. The CDR3 coding sequence is TGTGCCAGCAGCGTAGCCCCACAGTATTCACCCCTCCACTTT. Drawing the rest from reference TRBV9 and TRBJ1-6, the complete variable domain is DSGVTQTPKHLITATGQRVTLRCSPRSGDLSVYWYQQSLDQGLQFLIQYYNGEERAKGNILERFSAQQFPDLHSELNLSSLELGDSALYFCASSVAPQYSPLHFGNGTRLTVT.

The J gene is TRBJ1-6, the V gene TRBV12-3 or TRBV12-4; 10 bases are shared with TRBD1. Trimming removed 5 bases from V and 9 bases from J; junction bases left unmatched: 10. This CDR3 spans 16 amino acids. CDR3 bases: TGTGCCAGCAGTCAAGGGACAGGGGAAGTGGGTTCACCCCTCCACTTT. It is translated as CASSQGTGEVGSPLHF.